Only a few counts were recorded for the clone carrying this T cell receptor beta chain. Its antigen remains unknown. CDR3 length: 13 amino acids. Germline CDR1 and CDR2: DFQATT and SNEGSKA (reference sequence). J lost 4 bases, V lost 5 bases, and 6 bases had no gene match. TCRdb used MiXCR to reprocess the reads, holding one entry per CDR3 protein. The sample gives roughly 250,000 distinct CDR3 sequences, roughly 20% of which show up once; 15% to 20% is in the top ten. The record originates from a study of T cell repertoires in cytomegalovirus infection. About the study: The public TCR beta signatures pointed to both CMV infection and matching HLA type.

Whole-study findings and limits: The study identified carriers of CMV plus the relevant HLA from cumulative public TCR beta family frequency. CMV-specific TCR beta clonotypes restricted by HLA-C dominated the ex vivo response.

Input material: CD8+ T cells from PBMCs. The rearrangement uses TRBV20-1 and TRBJ1-1; 8 bases are shared with TRBD1. The origin of this receptor is a human donor in good health (CMV status not recorded). Some clones in this sample may be carry-over from other donors' samples. The CDR3 loop reads CSASNRGSTEAFF. CDR3 DNA sequence: TGCAGTGCTTCCAACAGGGGGTCCACTGAAGCTTTCTTT.